These 10 T cell receptor beta chains share one sample of origin, sequenced in a study of T cell responses to AZD1222 COVID-19 vaccine. Measured with immunoSEQ multiplex PCR; TCRdb has only the in-frame clones, and not every one. The repertoire consists of about 54,000 clones, with around 89% occurring once and the leading ten covering just under 2%. The material was peripheral blood, obtained on day 0 of AZD1222 vaccination. Source of these receptors: an adult in good health.

This chain uses TRBV6-5 with TRBJ2-7; a possible D gene is TRBD2 (6 bases). Germline CDR1 reads MNHEY; CDR2 reads SVGAGI. The CDR3 has 14 amino acids. V lost 0 bases and J 6 bases, leaving 12 bases between the germline ends. The CDR3 sequence is CASSYSQTSPEQYF. The CDR3 DNA follows: TGTGCCAGCAGTTACTCGCAGACTAGTCCCGAGCAGTACTTC.

This chain links TRBV5-1 with TRBJ2-7; TRBD2 matches at 10 bases. The V gene's germline CDR1 is SGHRS and CDR2 YFSETQ. The CDR3 is 17 residues long. After removal of 4 bases from V and 2 bases from J, the junction contained 12 bases not matched to a gene. CDR3 DNA sequence: TGCGCCAGCAGCAGAGAAGGCGTAGCGGGAGGAGCCTACGAGCAGTACTTC. It encodes CASSREGVAGGAYEQYF.

The V call is TRBV9, the J call TRBJ2-1, with unresolved D. Deletions cut 7 bases from V and 5 bases from J, with 19 bases between. CDR3 size: 15 residues. From germline, CDR1 is SGDLS and CDR2 YYNGEE. DNA for the CDR3: TGTGCCAGCGGGGTCCGGGCATCCACCGACAATGAGCAGTTCTTC. Translated, it gives CASGVRASTDNEQFF.

The V and J genes are TRBV5-1 and TRBJ1-1, with D unresolved. Germline CDR1 SGHRS, CDR2 YFSETQ. CDR3 size: 15 residues. Trimming cost V 0 bases and J 4 bases, with 13 bases left between them. CDR3 sequence: CASSLGFEGGTEAFF. The CDR3 nucleotides read TGCGCCAGCAGCTTGGGTTTCGAAGGCGGCACTGAAGCTTTCTTT.

About this clone: One end of the junction varies from germline; a read error may be responsible. This rearrangement joins TRBV19 to TRBJ2-1; TRBD2 agrees at 9 bases. Germline V gene lookup returns CDR1 LNHDA and CDR2 SQIVND (reference sequence). This CDR3 spans 15 amino acids. CDR3 nucleotides: TGTGCCAGTAGTCTAGAGGGACTAGCTGGCAATGAGCAGTTCTTC. Its protein is CASSLEGLAGNEQFF.

V is TRBV28 and J is TRBJ1-1; D is perhaps TRBD1 (6 bases). Germline V CDR1 and CDR2: MDHEN, SYDVKM. Trimming took 6 bases from V and 3 from J, leaving 17 bases between them. The CDR3 spans 15 residues. The CDR3 is CASRSLGQTYTEAFF. CDR3 coding DNA: TGTGCCAGCAGATCCCTCGGACAGACGTACACTGAAGCTTTCTTT.

The V call is TRBV7-6, the J call TRBJ2-1, with TRBD1 matching over 10 bases. The trim removed 1 base at V and 9 bases at J, leaving 12 bases unmatched. CDR3 length equals 17 residues. CDR1 SGHVS and CDR2 FNYEAQ come from the germline V gene. CDR3 nucleotides: TGTGCCAGCAGCTTAGGGAAGATGGGACAGGGGATTAGTGAGCAGTTCTTC. Its protein product is CASSLGKMGQGISEQFF.

The rearrangement uses TRBV10-3 and TRBJ2-1; the match to TRBD1 covers 7 bases. This CDR3 contains 13 residues. Germline V CDR1 and CDR2: ENHRY, SYGVKD. Trimming took 10 bases from V and 8 from J; bases not matched to a gene: 11. CDR3 amino acids: CASRQGPGDEQFF. CDR3 nucleotides: TGTGCCAGCAGACAGGGTCCCGGGGATGAGCAGTTCTTC.

J is TRBJ1-2 and V is TRBV5-4, with D perhaps matching TRBD1 (5 bases). V was pared by 7 bases and J by 6 bases, with 10 bases between. The CDR3 runs to 11 residues. Germline lookup yields CDR1 SGHNT and CDR2 YYREEE (reference sequence). The CDR3 reads CASPGEHGYTF. The CDR3 DNA is TGTGCCAGCCCGGGGGAGCATGGCTACACCTTC.

The chain has TRBV18 and TRBJ1-2, with unresolved D. This CDR3 is built from 14 residues. V was pared by 8 bases and J by 6 bases, with 19 bases between. Looked up from germline, CDR1 is KGHSH and CDR2 is LQKENI. The CDR3 DNA reads as TGTGCCAGCCCCACATCGGGTGGAGCGCATGGCTACACCTTC. This sequence encodes CASPTSGGAHGYTF.